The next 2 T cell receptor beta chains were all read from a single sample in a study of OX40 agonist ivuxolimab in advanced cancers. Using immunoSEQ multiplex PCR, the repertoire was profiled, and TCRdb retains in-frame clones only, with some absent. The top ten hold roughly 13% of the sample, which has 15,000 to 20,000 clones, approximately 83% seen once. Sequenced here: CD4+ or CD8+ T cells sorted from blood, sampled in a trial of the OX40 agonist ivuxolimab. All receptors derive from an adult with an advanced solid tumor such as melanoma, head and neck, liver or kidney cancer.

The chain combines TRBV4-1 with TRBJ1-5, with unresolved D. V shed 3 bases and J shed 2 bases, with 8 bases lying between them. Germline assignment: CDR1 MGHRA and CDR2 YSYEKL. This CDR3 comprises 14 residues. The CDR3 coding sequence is TGCGCCAGCAGCCATGGGGAGGGCAATCAGCCCCAGCATTTT. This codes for CASSHGEGNQPQHF.

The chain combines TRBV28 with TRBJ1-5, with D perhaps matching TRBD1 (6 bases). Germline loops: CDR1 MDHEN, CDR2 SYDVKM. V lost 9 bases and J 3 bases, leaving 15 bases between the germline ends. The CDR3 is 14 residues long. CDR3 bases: TGTGCCAGTTTCACAGGGAGGCCCAATCAGCCCCAGCATTTT. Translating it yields CASFTGRPNQPQHF. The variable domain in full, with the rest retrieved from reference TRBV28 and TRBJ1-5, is DVKVTQSSRYLVKRTGEKVFLECVQDMDHENMFWYRQDPGLGLRLIYFSYDVKMKEKGDIPEGYSVSREKKERFSLILESASTNQTSMYLCASFTGRPNQPQHFGDGTRLSIL.